The clone carrying this TCR beta chain was found once. Antigen: not known. This sample's treatment: 15 to 20 received Ad26.COV2.S at low or high dose, single or two shots; roughly 5 received placebo; per-sample allocation not given. Sampling was performed 63 days after the first vaccine or placebo injection. The data were produced by immunoSEQ multiplex PCR, yet TCRdb's version contains in-frame clones alone and is incomplete. The table shows around 340,000 clones, with about 88% occurring only once. CDR1 is MDHEN and CDR2 is SYDVKM in the germline V gene. Trimming removed 3 bases from V and 10 bases from J; junction bases left unmatched: 6. There are 13 residues in the CDR3. The data stem from a study of Ad26.COV2.S vaccination and SARS-CoV-2 variants. Study at large: Ad26.COV2.S shots went into the muscle once or twice, 56 days apart.

Study-wide results and caveats: Using TCR breadth and depth analyses may have led to underestimated total T cell responses. Reportedly, spike-specific CD8+ and CD4+ T cell responses achieved substantial breadth once vaccination had taken place.

This receptor was identified in a person between 18 and 60 years old who received the Ad26.COV2.S COVID-19 vaccine or a placebo. This chain joins TRBV28 and TRBJ2-1; 7 bases are a match to TRBD2. The sample consisted of peripheral blood, taken in a trial of Ad26.COV2.S vaccine versus placebo. The CDR3 region is CASSFGGYREQFF. CDR3 nucleotides: TGTGCCAGCAGTTTCGGGGGGTATAGGGAGCAGTTCTTC.